The 15 T cell receptor beta chains below come from one sample, sequenced in a study of shared clonotypes between healthy human individuals (dated by TCRdb to about 2020). CD8 naive samples consisted of CD45RO-negative cells that were positively selected for CCR7, yielding a CD45RA+CCR7+ population without TemRA cells. Library prep was done by the immunoSEQ multiplex PCR assay. TCRdb carries this immuneACCESS record with in-frame sequences only. Its versions omit some clonotypes, under half of them owing to an unresolved V gene in the studies checked, with the rest unexplained. The sample table holds about 2.1 million clones, of which approximately 94% were seen once. The top ten clonotypes cover more than 1.5% of the sample. The source material was naive CD8+ T cells from PBMCs. The intended sense of this specimen's cell subset or site label: CD45RA+CCR7+. These receptors were taken from a man aged 18 to 35 in good health. Some clones in this sample may be carry-over from other donors' samples.

The chain joins TRBV4-1 to TRBJ1-4; the D is unclear. Per germline, CDR1 MGHRA and CDR2 YSYEKL. This CDR3 contains 16 residues. Trimming took off 1 base at V and 3 bases at J, with 12 bases between the two ends. For the CDR3, the DNA is TGCGCCAGCAGCCAAGTTGGAACAGTCCCTAATGAAAAACTGTTTTTT. It codes for CASSQVGTVPNEKLFF.

The rearrangement links TRBV27 to TRBJ1-2; D unresolved. CDR3 length: 15 amino acids. Trimming removed 3 bases from V and 8 bases from J, with 19 bases in between. Germline V lookup: CDR1 MNHEY, CDR2 SMNVEV (reference sequence). The CDR3: CASSFVGGLPSGYTF. The CDR3 bases are TGTGCCAGCAGTTTCGTCGGAGGGCTCCCAAGCGGCTACACCTTC.

This clone was observed a single time. The rearrangement joins TRBV5-6 to TRBJ1-3; no definite D call. The germline gives CDR1 SGHDT, CDR2 YYEEEE. The CDR3 has 18 residues. V lost 3 bases to trimming and J lost 4 bases, with 23 bases between them. The CDR3: CASSSRDGYLWSGNTIYF. Here the CDR3 DNA reads TGTGCCAGCAGCTCCAGAGACGGCTACCTCTGGTCCGGAAACACCATATATTTT.

The chain employs TRBV2 and TRBJ2-7; 9 bases align to TRBD1. Germline V gives CDR1 SNHLY, CDR2 FYNNEI. Trimming cost V 8 bases and J 2 bases; bases outside gene matches: 7. The CDR3 contains 14 residues. CDR3 sequence reads: CASFPGQGAYEQYF. CDR3 nucleotide sequence: TGTGCCAGCTTTCCGGGACAGGGCGCCTACGAGCAGTACTTC.

This chain uses TRBV10-3 with TRBJ2-2, with no clear D. The germline gives CDR1 ENHRY, CDR2 SYGVKD. The CDR3 length is 16 residues. V was trimmed by 7 bases and J by 5 bases, leaving 20 bases between them. The CDR3 region has the DNA TGTGCCATCAACTCCCTTGTTGGTAGTGGTACCGGGGAGCTGTTTTTT. Translating it yields CAINSLVGSGTGELFF.

The J gene is TRBJ1-4, the V gene TRBV7-9, with D possibly matching TRBD1 (5 bases). The CDR3 is 15 amino acids. CDR1 and CDR2 from the germline V gene are SEHNR and FQNEAQ (reference sequence). The V end was cut by 5 bases, the J end by 0 bases, with 10 bases between. CDR3 nucleotide sequence: TGTGCCAGCAGCACCCAGGGCGCAACTAATGAAAAACTGTTTTTT. Protein sequence: CASSTQGATNEKLFF.

The gene calls are TRBV15 and TRBJ2-1; 14 bases align to TRBD2. The CDR3 extends over 17 amino acids. CDR1 LNHNV and CDR2 YYDKDF come from the germline V gene (reference sequence). The V and J ends lost 5 bases and 7 bases, in that order; junction bases with no gene match: 10. DNA for the CDR3: TGTGCCACCAGCTCCCACTGGGGACTAGCGGGAGATAATGAGCAGTTCTTC. It translates to CATSSHWGLAGDNEQFF.

The CDR3 reads CASRLWGEGEKLFF. The CDR3 region has the DNA TGTGCCAGCAGGTTGTGGGGCGAGGGTGAAAAACTGTTTTTT. J is TRBJ1-4 and V is TRBV11-2; weak D call: TRBD1 (5 bases). This CDR3 has 14 residues. Deletions cut 6 bases from V and 7 bases from J, with 15 bases between. The V gene's germline CDR1 is SGHAT and CDR2 FQNNGV.

V and J are TRBV4-1 and TRBJ2-3; no firm D call. CDR1 and CDR2 (germline): MGHRA, YSYEKL. This CDR3 region has 15 residues. The germline V and J ends were trimmed by 1 base and 3 bases, with 11 bases remaining between them. In nucleotides, the CDR3 is TGCGCCAGCAGCCAAGCACGGTACGGGACAGATACGCAGTATTTT. Amino acid sequence: CASSQARYGTDTQYF.

The chain has TRBV4-3 and TRBJ2-7; D is unclear. V was trimmed by 3 bases and J by 0 bases, leaving 9 bases between them. Germline V gene lookup returns CDR1 LGHNA and CDR2 YSLEER. The CDR3 is 14 residues long. The CDR3 sequence: CASSHRLFSYEQYF. The CDR3 DNA is TGCGCCAGCAGCCATAGGCTTTTCTCCTACGAGCAGTACTTC.

Only one count was recorded for this clone. The chain uses TRBV9 and TRBJ2-5; TRBD1 matches at 9 bases. Trimming removed 0 bases from V and 4 bases from J; junction bases left unmatched: 4. This CDR3 has 15 amino acids. Germline CDR1 SGDLS, CDR2 YYNGEE. CDR3 DNA sequence: TGTGCCAGCAGCGTAGCTTTGGGACAGGGAGAGACCCAGTACTTC. This gives the protein CASSVALGQGETQYF.

This rearrangement joins TRBV11-3 to TRBJ2-7; D unclear. The V and J ends lost 3 bases and 2 bases respectively, with 11 bases between them. The CDR3 loop spans 14 amino acids. CDR1 SGHNT and CDR2 YENEEA come from the germline V gene. The CDR3: CASSLGGPAYEQYF. CDR3 nucleotide sequence: TGTGCCAGCAGCTTGGGTGGACCTGCCTACGAGCAGTACTTC.

CDR3 amino acids: CASSPRGAKPQHF. The DNA of the CDR3 is TGTGCCAGCAGTCCCCGAGGGGCGAAGCCCCAGCATTTT. J is TRBJ1-5 and V is TRBV27; D might be TRBD1 (5 bases). This CDR3 has 13 amino acids. The germline V and J ends were trimmed by 5 bases and 8 bases, with 13 bases remaining between them. Per the germline V gene, CDR1 is MNHEY and CDR2 is SMNVEV (reference sequence).

The CDR3, as DNA: TGTGCCAGCAGCGAAAAGGCGGGAACCGGGGAGCTGTTTTTT. This encodes CASSEKAGTGELFF. This chain connects TRBV7-3 to TRBJ2-2, with D perhaps TRBD2 (6 bases). CDR3 size: 14 residues. Germline-derived CDR1 and CDR2 are SGHTA and FQGTGA. The V gene lost 5 bases and the J gene lost 5 bases, with 12 bases spanning the gap.

This clone has a single count. The V and J genes are TRBV28 and TRBJ2-3, with 13 bases lining up with TRBD2. V was clipped by 5 bases and J by 6 bases; unmatched bases: 5. Germline lookup yields CDR1 MDHEN and CDR2 SYDVKM. The CDR3 contains 15 residues. CDR3 DNA sequence: TGTGCCAGCAGTGGCGGGACTAGCGGGGCGGATACGCAGTATTTT. It encodes CASSGGTSGADTQYF. The full variable domain, completed using reference TRBV28 and TRBJ2-3, is DVKVTQSSRYLVKRTGEKVFLECVQDMDHENMFWYRQDPGLGLRLIYFSYDVKMKEKGDIPEGYSVSREKKERFSLILESASTNQTSMYLCASSGGTSGADTQYFGPGTRLTVL.